A single sample is the source of the 32 T cell receptor beta chains below, sequenced in a study of OX40 agonist ivuxolimab in advanced cancers. Receptors were amplified or captured by the immunoSEQ multiplex PCR assay. TCRdb holds this immuneACCESS table with in-frame rearrangements only. Some clones are missing; in checked studies, unresolved V genes explain under half, and the rest has no known cause. The sample records 30,000 to 35,000 clones, 90% to 95% of which are singletons. The ten largest clones represent around a quarter of the sample. The sequencing used CD4+ or CD8+ T cells sorted from blood, collected in a trial of the OX40 agonist ivuxolimab. The receptors shown here come from an adult with an advanced solid tumor such as melanoma, head and neck, liver or kidney cancer.

The chain couples TRBV9 to TRBJ2-5; 7 bases map to TRBD1. After removal of 0 bases from V and 4 bases from J, the junction contained 6 bases not matched to a gene. This CDR3 has 15 amino acids. CDR1 and CDR2 from the germline V gene are SGDLS and YYNGEE. CDR3 region: CASSVDEGAGETQYF. The CDR3 DNA reads as TGTGCCAGCAGCGTAGATGAGGGGGCGGGAGAGACCCAGTACTTC.

The rearrangement joins TRBV19 to TRBJ1-1, with 8 positions matching TRBD1. After removal of 1 base from V and 4 bases from J, the junction contained 5 bases not matched to a gene. Germline V CDR1 and CDR2: LNHDA, SQIVND (reference sequence). CDR3 length: 15 residues. Here the CDR3 reads CASSIGFTGGTEAFF. The CDR3 DNA reads TGTGCCAGTAGTATAGGTTTTACAGGGGGCACTGAAGCTTTCTTT.

The chain couples TRBV6-5 to TRBJ2-3, with D hard to call. CDR1 MNHEY and CDR2 SVGAGI come from the germline V gene. Trimming pared 5 bases from V and 5 bases from J, leaving 11 bases between. The CDR3 contains 13 residues. The CDR3 here is CASSGTVKDTQYF. The CDR3, as DNA: TGTGCCAGCAGTGGAACGGTGAAAGATACGCAGTATTTT.

This clone was seen more than once but under ten times. The junction does not match germline at one end; this may be a read error. The CDR3 reads CASSEAPGLGSIPF. DNA of the CDR3: TGTGCCAGCAGTGAAGCTCCGGGACTAGGGAGCATCCCTTTC. The chain employs TRBV2 and TRBJ2-7, with 8 nucleotides matching TRBD2. The CDR3 has 14 amino acids. Germline V gives CDR1 SNHLY, CDR2 FYNNEI.

This clone was seen only once. The chain carries TRBV4-1 and TRBJ2-5, with no clear D. The germline V gene encodes CDR1 MGHRA and CDR2 YSYEKL. The V end was cut by 1 base, the J end by 4 bases, with 4 bases between. This CDR3 comprises 12 residues. The CDR3 protein is CASSQAGETQYF. The CDR3, as DNA: TGCGCCAGCAGCCAAGCCGGAGAGACCCAGTACTTC.

The chain recombines TRBV7-9 with TRBJ2-7, with D possibly being TRBD2 (6 bases). The germline V and J ends were trimmed by 7 bases and 5 bases, with 24 bases remaining between them. The CDR3 has 16 amino acids. Germline-derived CDR1 and CDR2 are SEHNR and FQNEAQ (reference sequence). CDR3 protein: CASTPTVAGLVDEQYF. The CDR3 coding sequence is TGTGCCAGCACCCCCACGGTGGCGGGGCTTGTGGACGAGCAGTACTTC. The complete variable domain, with remaining parts taken from reference TRBV7-9 and TRBJ2-7, reads DTGVSQNPRHKITKRGQNVTFRCDPISEHNRLYWYRQTLGQGPEFLTYFQNEAQLEKSRLLSDRFSAERPKGSFSTLEIQRTEQGDSAMYLCASTPTVAGLVDEQYFGPGTRLTVT.

There are a few counts of this clone. This chain uses TRBV7-9 with TRBJ1-5; no firm D call. The ends were cut back, 5 bases at V and 4 bases at J, with 9 bases in the middle. Germline assignment: CDR1 SEHNR and CDR2 FQNEAQ (reference sequence). There are 13 residues in the CDR3. CDR3 residues: CASSRGWNQPQHF. The CDR3 DNA follows: TGTGCCAGCAGCCGCGGGTGGAATCAGCCCCAGCATTTT.

This sequence joins TRBV7-5 and TRBJ1-5; the DNA was not compared with TRBD1, the D call given in the table. TRBV7-5 is a listed pseudogene. The CDR3 is 17 residues long. The CDR3 DNA sequence: TGTGTCAGAAGCCCGACGGGTTTAAGCCGACAGCAGGGGCCCCAGCATTTT. Translating gives CVRSPTGLSRQQGPQHF.

The gene calls are TRBV19 and TRBJ2-2, with TRBD2 identical over 9 bases. The CDR3 runs 15 residues. The V segment lost 3 bases and the J segment 5 bases; nucleotides outside the gene matches: 4. CDR1 and CDR2 from the germline V gene are LNHDA and SQIVND (reference sequence). This CDR3 is CASSMGSGRTGELFF. The CDR3 DNA reads as TGTGCCAGTAGTATGGGAAGCGGGAGGACCGGGGAGCTGTTTTTT.

This chain uses TRBV11-2 with TRBJ2-5; 7 bases agree with TRBD2. The germline V gene has CDR1 SGHAT and CDR2 FQNNGV. This CDR3 has 14 amino acids. V was pared by 5 bases and J by 4 bases, with 7 bases of the junction left unmatched. For the CDR3, the DNA is TGTGCCAGCAGCCTCGTTGGGGGGGGAGAGACCCAGTACTTC. The encoded protein is CASSLVGGGETQYF.

V is TRBV6-5 and J is TRBJ2-2; D might be TRBD2 (6 bases). V lost 0 bases to trimming and J lost 7 bases, with 15 bases between them. Looked up from germline, CDR1 is MNHEY and CDR2 is SVGAGI. The CDR3 sequence is 16 residues long. The CDR3 loop reads CASSYSNPEGGGELFF. DNA of the CDR3: TGTGCCAGCAGTTACTCTAATCCGGAGGGCGGCGGGGAGCTGTTTTTT.

The genes are TRBV14 and TRBJ1-2, with D unresolved. With 1 base removed from V and 3 bases from J, the gap between germline ends came to 12 bases. The CDR3 has 15 amino acids. Germline V lookup: CDR1 SGHDN, CDR2 FVKESK. CDR3 in amino acids: CASSQGTGHYYGYTF. The CDR3 region has the DNA TGTGCCAGCAGCCAAGGAACCGGGCATTACTATGGCTACACCTTC.

This clone has a single count. The chain links TRBV7-9 to TRBJ2-7; possible D gene TRBD1, 6 bases. Germline V CDR1 and CDR2: SEHNR, FQNEAQ (reference sequence). V lost 4 bases, J lost 3 bases, and 10 bases lay in between. This CDR3 spans 13 amino acids. CDR3 nucleotide sequence: TGTGCCAGCAGCTCGAGGGGGAACTACGAGCAGTACTTC. It yields the protein CASSSRGNYEQYF.

V gene TRBV7-3 combines with J gene TRBJ2-1; 14 bases line up with TRBD2. The length of the CDR3 is 15 residues. The V segment lost 6 bases and the J segment 9 bases; nucleotides outside the gene matches: 7. Germline V gene sequence: CDR1 SGHTA, CDR2 FQGTGA. The CDR3 coding sequence is TGTGCCAGCAGTTTGGGACTAGCGGGAGTGGCTGAGCAGTTCTTC. It encodes CASSLGLAGVAEQFF.

This clone appeared a single time. The chain uses TRBV6-5 and TRBJ2-3; TRBD1 or TRBD2 may be the D gene (5 bases each). Deletions cut 2 bases from V and 3 bases from J, with 12 bases between. Germline assignment: CDR1 MNHEY and CDR2 SVGAGI. There are 15 residues in the CDR3. CDR3 nucleotides: TGTGCCAGCAGTTACGTGGGACGAGGGACAGATACGCAGTATTTT. This sequence encodes CASSYVGRGTDTQYF.

This chain joins TRBV10-3 and TRBJ2-7, with TRBD1 matching 7 bases. Trimming at V came to 8 bases and at J to 0 bases, leaving 10 bases not matched to a gene. This CDR3 comprises 15 residues. Per germline, CDR1 ENHRY and CDR2 SYGVKD. CDR3 DNA: TGTGCCATCGGAGGCGGACAGGCCTACTCCTACGAGCAGTACTTC. As protein: CAIGGGQAYSYEQYF.

This clone has only one observation. The chain recombines TRBV6-5 with TRBJ1-5; no firm D call. The CDR3 runs to 14 residues. Deletions cut 0 bases from V and 11 bases from J, with 14 bases between. The germline CDR1 and CDR2 sequences are MNHEY and SVGAGI. CDR3 protein: CASSYSGSLKAQHF. The CDR3 DNA follows: TGTGCCAGCAGTTACTCCGGCAGTCTTAAGGCCCAGCATTTT.

The rearrangement joins TRBV12-5 to TRBJ2-1, with D perhaps TRBD2 (5 bases). Trimming removed 5 bases from V and 4 bases from J, with 15 bases in between. Germline V gene sequence: CDR1 LGHNT, CDR2 FRNRAP. The CDR3 covers 15 residues. Here the CDR3 DNA reads TGTGCTAGTGGTCCCGGCGGAGGCCCTTACAATGAGCAGTTCTTC. Translating it yields CASGPGGGPYNEQFF.

This chain connects TRBV5-6 to TRBJ2-1; 8 nucleotides agree with TRBD2. The CDR3 has 15 residues. Looked up from germline, CDR1 is SGHDT and CDR2 is YYEEEE. The ends lost 5 bases at V and 5 bases at J; junction bases unmatched: 9. CDR3 region: CASSLSGSYHNEQFF. Here the CDR3 DNA reads TGTGCCAGCAGTTTGAGCGGGAGTTACCACAATGAGCAGTTCTTC.

The chain recombines TRBV19 with TRBJ2-7, with TRBD2 identical over 8 bases. The germline gives CDR1 LNHDA, CDR2 SQIVND (reference sequence). After removal of 11 bases from V and 0 bases from J, the junction contained 9 bases not matched to a gene. The CDR3 runs 14 residues. The CDR3 nucleotides read TGTGCCGCCGCCCCGGGGGGGATCTCCTACGAGCAGTACTTC. Its translation: CAAAPGGISYEQYF. Complete variable domain (other parts from reference TRBV19 and TRBJ2-7): DGGITQSPKYLFRKEGQNVTLSCEQNLNHDAMYWYRQDPGQGLRLIYYSQIVNDFQKGDIAEGYSVSREKKESFPLTVTSAQKNPTAFYLCAAAPGGISYEQYFGPGTRLTVT.

V is TRBV10-3 and J is TRBJ2-3; D is possibly TRBD2 (6 bases). V was pared by 2 bases and J by 0 bases, with 18 bases between. CDR3 length equals 18 residues. Germline V gene sequence: CDR1 ENHRY, CDR2 SYGVKD. CDR3 DNA: TGTGCCATCAGTGAGAATAACGGGGGTGGCCGGAGCACAGATACGCAGTATTTT. Translated: CAISENNGGGRSTDTQYF.

This chain links TRBV5-4 with TRBJ2-7; D may be TRBD1 or TRBD2 (5 bases each). This CDR3 comprises 13 residues. CDR1 SGHNT and CDR2 YYREEE come from the germline V gene (reference sequence). Between the trimmed V and J ends, which lost 4 bases and 0 bases, there was a span of 8 bases. Here the CDR3 DNA reads TGTGCCAGCAGCGTCGGGACCTCCTACGAGCAGTACTTC. Encoded protein: CASSVGTSYEQYF. The full variable domain, in which reference TRBV5-4 and TRBJ2-7 provide the parts outside the CDR3, is ETGVTQSPTHLIKTRGQQVTLRCSSQSGHNTVSWYQQALGQGPQFIFQYYREEENGRGNFPPRFSGLQFPNYSSELNVNALELDDSALYLCASSVGTSYEQYFGPGTRLTVT.

V gene TRBV7-9 combines with J gene TRBJ2-1, with unresolved D. CDR1 is SEHNR and CDR2 is FQNEAQ in the germline V gene (reference sequence). This CDR3 has 13 residues. With 3 bases removed from V and 5 bases from J, the gap between germline ends came to 8 bases. The CDR3 nucleotides are TGTGCCAGCAGCTTCCCAGGAGACAATGAGCAGTTCTTC. Translated: CASSFPGDNEQFF.

The chain is built from TRBV7-5 and TRBJ1-1; the table calls TRBD1, which could not be checked here. TRBV7-5 is noted as a pseudogene. CDR3 length: 18 amino acids. CDR3 coding DNA: TGTGTCAGAAGCTTAAGGCAGGGGCATTTCTCCGTGAACACTGAAGCTTTCTTT. It translates to CVRSLRQGHFSVNTEAFF.

The J gene is TRBJ1-6, the V gene TRBV29-1, with 7 bases that match TRBD1. Unmatched junction bases numbered 2, after V lost 6 bases and J lost 9 bases. In germline, CDR1 is SQVTM, CDR2 ANQGSEA. This CDR3 spans 11 amino acids. The CDR3 protein is CSVQGPSPLHF. Here the CDR3 DNA reads TGCAGCGTACAGGGGCCTTCACCCCTCCACTTT.

This clone has only one observation. The junction does not match germline at one end; this may be a read error. J is TRBJ1-2 and V is TRBV6-1; 11 nucleotides align to TRBD1. The CDR3 runs to 12 residues. Germline CDR1 is MNHNS and CDR2 is SASEGT. Here the CDR3 reads CASSEGTGGFVF. CDR3 nucleotides: TGTGCCAGCAGTGAAGGGACAGGGGGCTTTGTCTTC.

CDR3 nucleotide sequence: TGTGCCATCAGCCCAACTAGCGGGGGGGCCGATGAGCAGTTCTTC. Translation gives CAISPTSGGADEQFF. The chain employs TRBV10-3 and TRBJ2-1; TRBD2 agrees at 13 bases. Germline trimming cut 6 bases from V and 8 bases from J; bases unmatched to any gene: 7. CDR1 and CDR2 (germline): ENHRY, SYGVKD. CDR3 length: 15 amino acids.

The chain joins TRBV10-3 to TRBJ2-7, with D possibly being TRBD2 (5 bases). From germline, CDR1 is ENHRY and CDR2 SYGVKD. V was trimmed by 4 bases and J by 2 bases, leaving 12 bases between them. This CDR3 is 14 amino acids long. CDR3 coding DNA: TGTGCCATCAGTGTACTAGAGAACCCCTACGAGCAGTACTTC. Its translation is CAISVLENPYEQYF.

This rearrangement joins TRBV7-9 to TRBJ2-5; D is unclear. This CDR3 region has 14 residues. In germline, CDR1 is SEHNR, CDR2 FQNEAQ (reference sequence). Between the trimmed V and J ends, which lost 1 base and 0 bases, there was a span of 6 bases. The CDR3 DNA reads as TGTGCCAGCAGCTTAGTTGAGTACCAAGAGACCCAGTACTTC. Its protein product is CASSLVEYQETQYF.

This clone is categorized as medium-sized. This sample includes further DNA sequences coding for the same CDR3. The CDR3 region has the DNA TGTGCCAGCAGCTTGGGAGGGATGAACACTGAAGCTTTCTTT. Amino acids: CASSLGGMNTEAFF. The J gene is TRBJ1-1, the V gene TRBV5-4; D is undetermined. Germline lookup yields CDR1 SGHNT and CDR2 YYREEE (reference sequence). The length of the CDR3 is 14 residues. The V gene lost 0 bases and the J gene lost 0 bases, with 6 bases spanning the gap.

The count of this clone is one. The gene calls are TRBV9 and TRBJ1-1; the D is unclear. Trimming removed 1 base at V and 10 bases at J, with 17 bases between. The CDR3 extends over 14 amino acids. Germline CDR1 reads SGDLS; CDR2 reads YYNGEE. The CDR3 sequence is CASSVSGSLERAFF. The CDR3 DNA follows: TGTGCCAGCAGCGTATCCGGATCCCTTGAGCGAGCTTTCTTT. Using reference TRBV9 and TRBJ1-1 for the parts outside the CDR3, the full variable domain is DSGVTQTPKHLITATGQRVTLRCSPRSGDLSVYWYQQSLDQGLQFLIQYYNGEERAKGNILERFSAQQFPDLHSELNLSSLELGDSALYFCASSVSGSLERAFFGQGTRLTVV.

The chain links TRBV13 to TRBJ2-1; 11 bases align to TRBD2. With V trimmed by 4 bases and J by 4 bases, 6 bases remained unmatched. Germline CDR1 is PRHDT and CDR2 is FYEKMQ (reference sequence). The CDR3 extends over 16 amino acids. The CDR3 sequence: CASSSRLAGPYNEQFF. CDR3 bases: TGTGCCAGCAGCTCCCGACTAGCGGGGCCTTACAATGAGCAGTTCTTC.